The 23 T cell receptor beta chains reported below all come from one sample, sequenced in a study of CD8+CD57+ T cells in acquired aplastic anemia. Genomic DNA templated the TCR beta VDJ and CDR3 profiling. TCRdb re-called the reads with MiXCR, one entry per CDR3 protein. This sample has a few hundred thousand distinct CDR3 sequences, with around three fifths found just once. Sequencing input: sorted CD4+, CD8+, or CD8+CD57+ T cells (not recorded which) from PBMCs. These receptors were obtained from a human donor with severe aplastic anemia or a healthy control (not recorded which).

This clonotype was seen repeatedly, ten times or more. This chain uses TRBV9 with TRBJ2-6, with 7 nucleotides matching TRBD2. Looked up from germline, CDR1 is SGDLS and CDR2 is YYNGEE. V dropped 5 bases and J dropped 1; count of bases not matched to a gene: 3. The CDR3 loop spans 15 amino acids. The CDR3 loop is CASSVGGSGANVLTF. CDR3 sequence (DNA): TGTGCCAGCAGTGTGGGGGGGTCTGGGGCCAACGTCCTGACTTTC.

The chain uses TRBV7-3 and TRBJ2-3; D is unresolved. V dropped 0 bases and J dropped 0 bases, with 13 bases sitting between them. Germline CDR1 reads SGHTA; CDR2 reads FQGTGA. This CDR3 region has 17 residues. DNA for the CDR3: TGTGCCAGCAGCTTAACGCCGGTTGCGAAAAGCACAGATACGCAGTATTTT. Protein: CASSLTPVAKSTDTQYF. The full variable domain, its missing parts supplied by reference TRBV7-3 and TRBJ2-3, is GAGVSQTPSNKVTEKGKYVELRCDPISGHTALYWYRQSLGQGPEFLIYFQGTGAADDSGLPNDRFFAVRPEGSVSTLKIQRTERGDSAVYLCASSLTPVAKSTDTQYFGPGTRLTVL.

This chain links TRBV7-9 with TRBJ2-7; 8 nucleotides align to TRBD1. Per germline, CDR1 SEHNR and CDR2 FQNEAQ (reference sequence). This CDR3 contains 15 residues. Trimming removed 5 bases from V and 5 bases from J; junction bases left unmatched: 11. CDR3: CASSGIDRGYHEQYF. The DNA of the CDR3 is TGTGCCAGCAGCGGGATAGACAGGGGATACCACGAGCAGTACTTC.

This rearrangement joins TRBV12-5 to TRBJ1-2, with 8 positions matching TRBD1. Trimming took 6 bases from V and 4 from J; bases not matched to a gene: 13. Germline CDR1 LGHNT, CDR2 FRNRAP. The CDR3 loop spans 16 amino acids. CDR3 sequence reads: CASGRGQGVRTYGYTF. The CDR3 DNA reads as TGTGCTAGTGGCCGCGGACAGGGTGTGAGGACCTATGGCTACACCTTC.

This chain connects TRBV29-1 to TRBJ2-1; D uncertain. The CDR3 covers 12 residues. Trimming removed 4 bases from V and 8 bases from J, with 12 bases in between. Germline-derived CDR1 and CDR2 are SQVTM and ANQGSEA. In nucleotides, the CDR3 is TGCAGCGTTGGAGGTAGCAGCGATGAGCAGTTCTTC. This codes for CSVGGSSDEQFF.

The table lists this clonotype with many counts. The chain recombines TRBV7-9 with TRBJ1-4; 9 bases fit TRBD1. Germline V gene lookup returns CDR1 SEHNR and CDR2 FQNEAQ (reference sequence). The CDR3 contains 16 residues. Unmatched junction bases numbered 10, after V lost 5 bases and J lost 6 bases. The CDR3: CASSRMTGTGHEKLFF. The CDR3 bases are TGTGCCAGCAGCCGCATGACCGGGACAGGGCATGAAAAACTGTTTTTT.

The chain is built from TRBV19 and TRBJ2-7; no clear D gene. Trimming shortened V by 6 bases and J by 2 bases, and 14 bases separated the two germline ends. CDR3 length: 14 amino acids. Looked up from germline, CDR1 is LNHDA and CDR2 is SQIVND (reference sequence). The CDR3, as DNA: TGTGCCAGTAGCTCGATAGGGCCCCCCTACGAGCAGTACTTC. This translates into CASSSIGPPYEQYF.

This clonotype was recorded a few times. The V gene is TRBV12-3 or TRBV12-4, the J gene TRBJ2-7; D remains ambiguous. There are 14 residues in the CDR3. Trimming took off 1 base at V and 3 bases at J, with 10 bases between the two ends. The CDR3 spells CASSLGDTDYEQYF. As DNA, the CDR3 is TGTGCCAGCAGTTTAGGTGACACCGACTACGAGCAGTACTTC.

V and J are TRBV20-1 and TRBJ2-2; tentative D call: TRBD1 (6 bases). Germline-derived CDR1 and CDR2 are DFQATT and SNEGSKA (reference sequence). This CDR3 region has 11 residues. The CDR3 sequence is CSPGAAGELFF. CDR3 sequence (DNA): TGCAGCCCAGGGGCAGCCGGGGAGCTGTTTTTT.

This clonotype was detected ten times or more. The V gene is TRBV9, the J gene TRBJ1-1; D uncertain. From germline, CDR1 is SGDLS and CDR2 YYNGEE. The CDR3 is made up of 14 amino acids. V was shortened by 1 base and J by 1 base, with 8 bases between the two germline ends. CDR3 in DNA: TGTGCCAGCAGCGTATTACCAGAGAACACTGAAGCTTTCTTT. Translation: CASSVLPENTEAFF.

The chain joins TRBV9 to TRBJ2-2, with D hard to call. CDR1 SGDLS and CDR2 YYNGEE come from the germline V gene. The CDR3 is 14 amino acids. Trimming took 0 bases from V and 5 from J, leaving 8 bases between them. CDR3 region: CASSVGPPTGELFF. Written as DNA, the CDR3 is TGTGCCAGCAGCGTAGGGCCACCAACCGGGGAGCTGTTTTTT.

The V call is TRBV19, the J call TRBJ2-3, with 8 bases identical to TRBD1. The length of the CDR3 is 14 residues. With 7 bases clipped from V and 4 bases from J, the junction kept 7 bases outside the gene matches. Germline CDR1 LNHDA, CDR2 SQIVND (reference sequence). CDR3 bases: TGTGCCAGTACCCCGGACAGGGTCCCAGATACGCAGTATTTT. Amino acids: CASTPDRVPDTQYF. Filled out from reference TRBV19 and TRBJ2-3, the complete variable domain reads DGGITQSPKYLFRKEGQNVTLSCEQNLNHDAMYWYRQDPGQGLRLIYYSQIVNDFQKGDIAEGYSVSREKKESFPLTVTSAQKNPTAFYLCASTPDRVPDTQYFGPGTRLTVL.

This chain uses TRBV20-1 with TRBJ2-3; a possible D gene is TRBD2 (6 bases). Per the germline V gene, CDR1 is DFQATT and CDR2 is SNEGSKA (reference sequence). V was clipped by 0 bases and J by 5 bases, with 18 bases between them. The CDR3 runs 16 residues. CDR3 DNA: TGCAGTGCTAGAGACCACGGACGGGGGTTCGTAGATACGCAGTATTTT. Translation: CSARDHGRGFVDTQYF.

This rearrangement joins TRBV9 to TRBJ2-3; 10 bases are shared with TRBD2. The CDR3 spans 17 residues. J lost 3 bases, V lost 0 bases, and 7 bases had no gene match. Germline CDR1 reads SGDLS; CDR2 reads YYNGEE. The CDR3 DNA is TGTGCCAGCAGCGTAGGGCTAGCGGGAGCGGTGACAGATACGCAGTATTTT. It encodes CASSVGLAGAVTDTQYF.

The V call is TRBV19, the J call TRBJ1-5; D uncertain. V was trimmed by 5 bases and J by 7 bases, leaving 15 bases between them. Germline assignment: CDR1 LNHDA and CDR2 SQIVND (reference sequence). CDR3 length: 14 amino acids. The CDR3 loop is CASSRGSREQPQHF. The CDR3 bases are TGTGCCAGTAGTCGCGGTAGTCGGGAACAGCCCCAGCATTTT.

The chain recombines TRBV6-5 with TRBJ2-7; 8 nucleotides line up with TRBD2. The CDR3 sequence is 14 residues long. V was clipped by 4 bases and J by 6 bases; unmatched bases: 8. Germline V lookup: CDR1 MNHEY, CDR2 SVGAGI. The CDR3 DNA sequence: TGTGCCAGCAGTTCCAGCGGGAGAAGAGGCGAGCAGTACTTC. Residues: CASSSSGRRGEQYF.

This clonotype was detected once. V and J are TRBV20-1 and TRBJ2-1; 10 bases align to TRBD1. Germline V gives CDR1 DFQATT, CDR2 SNEGSKA (reference sequence). The length of the CDR3 is 10 residues. CDR3 in DNA: TGCAGCTCGACAGGGGGCGGTCAGTTCTTC. Translation: CSSTGGGQFF.

The chain has TRBV7-3 and TRBJ1-1; tentative D call: TRBD1 (5 bases). This CDR3 comprises 14 residues. Trimming pared 5 bases from V and 2 bases from J, leaving 12 bases between. CDR1 SGHTA and CDR2 FQGTGA come from the germline V gene. The CDR3: CASSAGTANTEAFF. The CDR3 nucleotides read TGTGCCAGCAGCGCGGGGACGGCTAACACTGAAGCTTTCTTT.

The gene calls are TRBV9 and TRBJ2-5; tentatively, D is TRBD1 (6 bases). V was pared by 5 bases and J by 3 bases, with 14 bases between. The CDR3 is 14 amino acids. Germline V gives CDR1 SGDLS, CDR2 YYNGEE. This CDR3 reads CASSAFTGKETQYF. The CDR3 DNA follows: TGTGCCAGCAGTGCATTTACAGGGAAAGAGACCCAGTACTTC.

This chain joins TRBV20-1 and TRBJ1-2; 12 bases line up with TRBD1. Trimming took 3 bases from V and 7 from J; bases not matched to a gene: 12. Per germline, CDR1 DFQATT and CDR2 SNEGSKA (reference sequence). The CDR3 contains 16 residues. The CDR3 is CSASDPGQGARSGYTF. CDR3 in DNA: TGCAGTGCTAGCGACCCGGGACAGGGGGCTAGGAGTGGCTACACCTTC.

This clonotype has a count of ten or more. The chain employs TRBV5-1 and TRBJ1-5; the match to TRBD1 covers 12 bases. CDR3 length: 18 amino acids. CDR1 and CDR2 (germline): SGHRS, YFSETQ. The trim removed 3 bases at V and 4 bases at J, leaving 11 bases unmatched. The CDR3 spells CASSSTGTGGGQNQPQHF. As DNA, the CDR3 is TGCGCCAGCAGCTCTACCGGGACAGGGGGCGGACAAAATCAGCCCCAGCATTTT.

V usage is TRBV4-3 and J usage is TRBJ2-6; D is unclear. Trimming removed 0 bases at V and 4 bases at J, with 16 bases between. The CDR3 length is 18 residues. Germline V gene data show CDR1 as LGHNA and CDR2 as YSLEER. The CDR3 spells CASSQDNASVAGANVLTF. DNA for the CDR3: TGCGCCAGCAGCCAAGACAATGCATCCGTCGCGGGGGCCAACGTCCTGACTTTC.

Many counts were recorded for this clonotype. The genes are TRBV5-8 and TRBJ1-5; a possible D gene is TRBD1 (5 bases). The CDR3 totals 15 residues. Germline loops: CDR1 SGHTS, CDR2 YDEGEE. V was shortened by 3 bases and J by 9 bases, with 19 bases between the two germline ends. The CDR3 DNA sequence: TGTGCCAGCAGCTCTATCCCCAGGGCGCACCGGCCCCAGCATTTT. It codes for CASSSIPRAHRPQHF.